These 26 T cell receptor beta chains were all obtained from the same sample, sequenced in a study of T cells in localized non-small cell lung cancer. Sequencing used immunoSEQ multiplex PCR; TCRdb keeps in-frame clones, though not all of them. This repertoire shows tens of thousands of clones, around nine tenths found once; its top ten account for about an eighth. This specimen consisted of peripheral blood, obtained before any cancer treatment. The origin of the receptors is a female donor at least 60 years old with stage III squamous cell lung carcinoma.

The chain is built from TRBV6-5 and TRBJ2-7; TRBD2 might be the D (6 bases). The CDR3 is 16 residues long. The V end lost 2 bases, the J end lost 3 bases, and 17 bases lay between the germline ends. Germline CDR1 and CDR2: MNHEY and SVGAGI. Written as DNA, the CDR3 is TGTGCCAGCAGTTACCGTGGGACTGGTGGTATCTACGAGCAGTACTTC. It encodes CASSYRGTGGIYEQYF.

CDR3 loop: CASSEPEAYEQYF. In DNA, the CDR3 is TGTGCCAGCAGTGAACCCGAGGCCTACGAGCAGTACTTC. The rearrangement links TRBV25-1 to TRBJ2-7; D gene ambiguous. Per germline, CDR1 MGHDK and CDR2 SYGVNS. This CDR3 contains 13 residues. V dropped 2 bases and J dropped 2 bases, with 7 bases sitting between them.

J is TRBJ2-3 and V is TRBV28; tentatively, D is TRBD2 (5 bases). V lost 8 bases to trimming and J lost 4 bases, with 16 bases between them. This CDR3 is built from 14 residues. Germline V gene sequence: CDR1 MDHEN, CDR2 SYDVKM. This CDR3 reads CASHPGGAADTQYF. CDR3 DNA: TGTGCCAGCCATCCCGGAGGAGCTGCAGATACGCAGTATTTT.

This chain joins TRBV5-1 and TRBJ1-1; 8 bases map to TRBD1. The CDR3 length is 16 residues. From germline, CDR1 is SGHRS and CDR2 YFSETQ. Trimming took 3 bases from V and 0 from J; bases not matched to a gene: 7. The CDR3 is CASSSQGAIVNTEAFF. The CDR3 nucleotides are TGCGCCAGCAGCTCCCAGGGGGCAATAGTGAACACTGAAGCTTTCTTT.

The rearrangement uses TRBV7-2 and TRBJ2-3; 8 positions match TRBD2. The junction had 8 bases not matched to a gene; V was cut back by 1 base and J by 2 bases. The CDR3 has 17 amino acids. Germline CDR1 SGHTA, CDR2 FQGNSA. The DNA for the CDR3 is TGTGCCAGCAGCTTAGGGGATGCGGGAGGCCCCACAGATACGCAGTATTTT. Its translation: CASSLGDAGGPTDTQYF.

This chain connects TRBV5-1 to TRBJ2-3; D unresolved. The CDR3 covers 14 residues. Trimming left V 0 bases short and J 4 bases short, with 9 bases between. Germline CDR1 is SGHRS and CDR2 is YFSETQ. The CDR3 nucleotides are TGCGCCAGCAGCTTGGCCCGGGCCCCAGATACGCAGTATTTT. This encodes CASSLARAPDTQYF.

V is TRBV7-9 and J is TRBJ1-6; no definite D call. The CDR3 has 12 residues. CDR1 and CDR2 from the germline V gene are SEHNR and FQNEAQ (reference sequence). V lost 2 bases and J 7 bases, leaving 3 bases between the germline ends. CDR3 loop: CASSLINSPLHF. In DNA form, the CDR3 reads TGTGCCAGCAGCTTAATAAATTCACCCCTCCACTTT. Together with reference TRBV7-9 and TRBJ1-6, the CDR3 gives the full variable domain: DTGVSQNPRHKITKRGQNVTFRCDPISEHNRLYWYRQTLGQGPEFLTYFQNEAQLEKSRLLSDRFSAERPKGSFSTLEIQRTEQGDSAMYLCASSLINSPLHFGNGTRLTVT.

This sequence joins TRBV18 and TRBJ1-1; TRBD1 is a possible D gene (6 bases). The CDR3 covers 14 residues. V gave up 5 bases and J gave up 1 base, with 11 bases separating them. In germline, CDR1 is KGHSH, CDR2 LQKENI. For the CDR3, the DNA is TGTGCCAGCTCAGCAGGGGTGAGGAACACTGAAGCTTTCTTT. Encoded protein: CASSAGVRNTEAFF.

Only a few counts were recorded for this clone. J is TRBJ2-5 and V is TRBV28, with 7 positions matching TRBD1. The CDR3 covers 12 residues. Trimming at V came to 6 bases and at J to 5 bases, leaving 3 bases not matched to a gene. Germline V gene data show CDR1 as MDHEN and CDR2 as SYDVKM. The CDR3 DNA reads TGTGCCAGCAGGACAGGGACGGAGACCCAGTACTTC. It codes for CASRTGTETQYF.

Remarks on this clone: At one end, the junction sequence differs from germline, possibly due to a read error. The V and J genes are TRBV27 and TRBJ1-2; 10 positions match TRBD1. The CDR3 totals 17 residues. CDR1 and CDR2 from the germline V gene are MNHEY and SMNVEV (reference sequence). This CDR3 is CASSVSGTGEANYGYTF. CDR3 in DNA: TGTGCCAGCAGTGTATCCGGGACAGGGGAAGCTAACTATGGCTACACCTTC.

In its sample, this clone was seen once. The CDR3 is CASSFNQGDVSYGYTF. As DNA, the CDR3 is TGCGCCAGCAGCTTTAATCAGGGAGATGTGAGCTATGGCTACACCTTC. The chain combines TRBV5-1 with TRBJ1-2; D might be TRBD1 (5 bases). CDR1 and CDR2 from the germline V gene are SGHRS and YFSETQ. Trimming pared 2 bases from V and 4 bases from J, leaving 18 bases between. The CDR3 spans 16 residues.

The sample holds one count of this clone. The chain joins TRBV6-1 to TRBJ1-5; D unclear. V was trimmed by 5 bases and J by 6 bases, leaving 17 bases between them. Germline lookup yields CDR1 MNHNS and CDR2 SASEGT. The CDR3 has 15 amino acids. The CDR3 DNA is TGTGCCAGCAGTCTGGGCCCCCAGGCCTTTCAGCCCCAGCATTTT. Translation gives CASSLGPQAFQPQHF.

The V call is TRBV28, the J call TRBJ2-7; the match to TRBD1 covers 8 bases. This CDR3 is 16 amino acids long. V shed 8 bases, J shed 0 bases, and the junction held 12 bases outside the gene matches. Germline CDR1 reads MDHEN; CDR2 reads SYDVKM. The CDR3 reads CASLKLTGTGSYEQYF. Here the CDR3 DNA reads TGTGCCAGCTTAAAATTAACCGGGACAGGCTCCTACGAGCAGTACTTC.

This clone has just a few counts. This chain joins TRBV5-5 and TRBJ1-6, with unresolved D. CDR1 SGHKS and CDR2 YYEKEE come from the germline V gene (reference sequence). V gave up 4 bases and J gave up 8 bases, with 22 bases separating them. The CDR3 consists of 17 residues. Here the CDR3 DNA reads TGTGCCAGCAGCCCCCACGTTCCCGGCTTTGGGTATTCACCCCTCCACTTT. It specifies CASSPHVPGFGYSPLHF.

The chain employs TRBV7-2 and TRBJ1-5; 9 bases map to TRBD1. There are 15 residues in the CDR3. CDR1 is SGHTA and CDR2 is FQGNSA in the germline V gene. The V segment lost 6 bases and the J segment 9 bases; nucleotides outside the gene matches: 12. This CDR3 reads CASRLETGGWGPQHF. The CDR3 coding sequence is TGTGCCAGCAGGTTGGAAACAGGGGGCTGGGGGCCCCAGCATTTT. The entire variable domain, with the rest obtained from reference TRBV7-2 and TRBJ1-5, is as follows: GAGVSQSPSNKVTEKGKDVELRCDPISGHTALYWYRQSLGQGLEFLIYFQGNSAPDKSGLPSDRFSAERTGGSVSTLTIQRTQQEDSAVYLCASRLETGGWGPQHFGDGTRLSIL.

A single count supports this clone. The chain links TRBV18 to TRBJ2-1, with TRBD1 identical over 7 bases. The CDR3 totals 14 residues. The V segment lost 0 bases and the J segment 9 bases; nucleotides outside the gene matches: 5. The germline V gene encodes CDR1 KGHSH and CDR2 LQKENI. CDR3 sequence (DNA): TGTGCCAGCTCACCACCGTCAGGGGGAGTTGAGCAGTTCTTC. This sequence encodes CASSPPSGGVEQFF.

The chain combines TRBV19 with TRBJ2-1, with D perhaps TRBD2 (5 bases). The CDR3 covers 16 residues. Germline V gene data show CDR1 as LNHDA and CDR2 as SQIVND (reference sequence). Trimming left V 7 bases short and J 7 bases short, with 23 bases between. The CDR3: CASKKDIYGWRNEQFF. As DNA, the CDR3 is TGTGCCAGTAAAAAGGATATTTATGGGTGGAGGAATGAGCAGTTCTTC.

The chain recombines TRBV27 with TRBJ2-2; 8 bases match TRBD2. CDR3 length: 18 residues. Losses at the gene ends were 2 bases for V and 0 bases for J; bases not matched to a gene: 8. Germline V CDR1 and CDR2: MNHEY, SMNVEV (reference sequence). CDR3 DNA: TGTGCCAGCAGTTTACGAGGCGGGGGGCCATCGAACACCGGGGAGCTGTTTTTT. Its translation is CASSLRGGGPSNTGELFF.

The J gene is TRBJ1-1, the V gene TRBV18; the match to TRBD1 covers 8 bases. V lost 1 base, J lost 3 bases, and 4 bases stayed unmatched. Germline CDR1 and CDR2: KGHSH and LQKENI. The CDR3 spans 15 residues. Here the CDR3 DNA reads TGTGCCAGCTCACCACGACAGGGGAGCGACACTGAAGCTTTCTTT. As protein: CASSPRQGSDTEAFF.

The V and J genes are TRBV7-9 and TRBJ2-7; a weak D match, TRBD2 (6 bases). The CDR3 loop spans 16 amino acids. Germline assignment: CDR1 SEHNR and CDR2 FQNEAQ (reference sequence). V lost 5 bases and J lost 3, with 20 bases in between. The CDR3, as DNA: TGTGCCAGCAGCCCCCCGGGGACTGTCAGGGTCTACGAGCAGTACTTC. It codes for CASSPPGTVRVYEQYF.

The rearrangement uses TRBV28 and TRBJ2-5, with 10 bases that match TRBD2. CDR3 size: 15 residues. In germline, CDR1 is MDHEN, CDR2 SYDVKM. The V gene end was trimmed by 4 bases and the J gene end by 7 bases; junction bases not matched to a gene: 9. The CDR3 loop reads CASSYSGGPGGTQYF. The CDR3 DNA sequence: TGTGCCAGCAGTTATAGCGGGGGGCCCGGGGGGACCCAGTACTTC.

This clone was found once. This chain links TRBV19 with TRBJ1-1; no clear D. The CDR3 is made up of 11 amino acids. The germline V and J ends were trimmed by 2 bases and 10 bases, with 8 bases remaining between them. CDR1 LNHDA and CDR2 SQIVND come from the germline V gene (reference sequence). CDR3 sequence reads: CASSIRGGAFF. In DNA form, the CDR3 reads TGTGCCAGTAGTATACGGGGAGGAGCTTTCTTT.

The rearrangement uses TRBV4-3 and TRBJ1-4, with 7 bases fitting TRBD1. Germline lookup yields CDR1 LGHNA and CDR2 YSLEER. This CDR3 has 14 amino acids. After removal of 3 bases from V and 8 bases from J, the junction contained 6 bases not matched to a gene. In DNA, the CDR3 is TGCGCCAGCAGCCAGATCGACAGGGTAGAAAAACTGTTTTTT. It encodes CASSQIDRVEKLFF.

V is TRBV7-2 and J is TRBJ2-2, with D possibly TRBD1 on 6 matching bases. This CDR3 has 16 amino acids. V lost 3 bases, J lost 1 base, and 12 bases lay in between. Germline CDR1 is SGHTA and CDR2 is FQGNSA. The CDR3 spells CASSFGDRLNTGELFF. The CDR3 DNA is TGTGCCAGCAGCTTTGGCGACAGGTTGAACACCGGGGAGCTGTTTTTT.

CDR3 bases: TGTGCCAGCAGCGGAGGGACCGCATCTGGAAACACCATATATTTT. Amino acid sequence: CASSGGTASGNTIYF. The rearrangement links TRBV9 to TRBJ1-3, with a possible D match to TRBD1 (5 bases). Germline assignment: CDR1 SGDLS and CDR2 YYNGEE. This CDR3 has 15 amino acids. V lost 3 bases and J lost 1, with 11 bases in between.

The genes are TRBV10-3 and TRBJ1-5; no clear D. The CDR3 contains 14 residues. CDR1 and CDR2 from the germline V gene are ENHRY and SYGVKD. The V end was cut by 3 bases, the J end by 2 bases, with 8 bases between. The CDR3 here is CAISERAGNQPQHF. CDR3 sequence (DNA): TGTGCCATCAGTGAACGGGCGGGCAATCAGCCCCAGCATTTT.